These T cell receptor beta chains were read from a single sample in a study of radiation and T cells in renal cell carcinoma. Sequenced by immunoSEQ multiplex PCR; TCRdb stores in-frame clones only, minus some. The data contain approximately 150,000 clones, less than 90% of them seen just once; the ten biggest clones take up 15% to 20%. The sample consisted of blood, taken from a patient whose treatment included radiotherapy and nephrectomy. The source of these receptors is a woman between 45 and 65 years old with renal cell carcinoma. The CDR3 runs from the conserved cysteine through the conserved F or W. The order of the fields is CDR3 protein, CDR3 DNA, clone size, V gene, D gene, J gene. The D gene is left open where the match is weak. The size entry is marked missing in some rows and otherwise reads once, few, many or a size class.

CDR3 protein: CASSYYAQGNQPQHF
CDR3 DNA: TGTGCCAGCAGTTACTACGCACAGGGCAATCAGCCCCAGCATTTT
clone size: NA
V gene: TRBV6-6
D gene: NA
J gene: TRBJ1-5

CDR3 protein: CASSSLGGSSYEQYF
CDR3 DNA: TGCGCCAGCAGTTCCCTAGGGGGGTCCTCCTACGAGCAGTACTTC
clone size: NA
V gene: TRBV5-1
D gene: NA
J gene: TRBJ2-7

CDR3 protein: CASSIPSYNEQFF
CDR3 DNA: TGTGCCAGCAGTATCCCCTCCTACAATGAGCAGTTCTTC
clone size: NA
V gene: TRBV7-2
D gene: NA
J gene: TRBJ2-1

CDR3 protein: CASSPTGTNTGELFF
CDR3 DNA: TGTGCCAGCAGCCCGACAGGGACGAACACCGGGGAGCTGTTTTTT
clone size: NA
V gene: TRBV9
D gene: TRBD1
J gene: TRBJ2-2

CDR3 protein: CASSQEIGYHLRAQYF
CDR3 DNA: TGTGCCAGCAGCCAAGAGATTGGCTACCACCTGAGGGCCCAGTACTTC
clone size: NA
V gene: TRBV4-2
D gene: NA
J gene: TRBJ2-5

CDR3 protein: CASSQQGTEKLFF
CDR3 DNA: TGTGCCAGCAGCCAACAGGGGACTGAAAAACTGTTTTTT
clone size: few
V gene: TRBV7-7
D gene: TRBD1
J gene: TRBJ1-4

CDR3 protein: CASSLGQGSNQPQHF
CDR3 DNA: TGTGCCAGCAGTTTAGGCCAGGGTAGCAATCAGCCCCAGCATTTT
clone size: NA
V gene: TRBV27
D gene: NA
J gene: TRBJ1-5

CDR3 protein: CASSVDPRQGTNEKLFF
CDR3 DNA: TGTGCCAGCAGCGTAGACCCCAGACAGGGAACAAATGAAAAACTGTTTTTT
clone size: NA
V gene: TRBV9
D gene: TRBD1
J gene: TRBJ1-4

CDR3 protein: CASSLVGANTGELFF
CDR3 DNA: TGTGCCAGCAGCTTAGTAGGGGCCAACACCGGGGAGCTGTTTTTT
clone size: NA
V gene: TRBV5-4
D gene: NA
J gene: TRBJ2-2

CDR3 protein: CASRRTSGGDYEQYF
CDR3 DNA: TGTGCCAGCAGACGGACTAGCGGGGGGGACTACGAGCAGTACTTC
clone size: NA
V gene: TRBV7-2
D gene: TRBD2
J gene: TRBJ2-7

CDR3 protein: CASSPQNTEAFF
CDR3 DNA: TGTGCCAGCTCACCACAGAACACTGAAGCTTTCTTT
clone size: few
V gene: TRBV18
D gene: NA
J gene: TRBJ1-1

CDR3 protein: CASSLRDGEKLFF
CDR3 DNA: TGTGCCAGTAGTTTAAGGGATGGTGAAAAACTGTTTTTT
clone size: NA
V gene: TRBV19
D gene: NA
J gene: TRBJ1-4

CDR3 protein: CASSLIRYPYEQYF
CDR3 DNA: TGTGCCAGCAGCTTAATCAGGTATCCCTACGAGCAGTACTTC
clone size: once
V gene: TRBV7-9
D gene: NA
J gene: TRBJ2-7

CDR3 protein: CASSFQGKNIQYF
CDR3 DNA: TGTGCCAGCAGCTTCCAGGGGAAAAACATTCAGTACTTC
clone size: NA
V gene: TRBV11-2
D gene: NA
J gene: TRBJ2-4

CDR3 protein: CASSQDPASGGETQYF
CDR3 DNA: TGTGCCAGCAGCCAAGATCCGGCTAGCGGTGGCGAGACCCAGTACTTC
clone size: NA
V gene: TRBV4-2
D gene: TRBD2
J gene: TRBJ2-5

CDR3 protein: CASSQDLFRGSGNTIYF
CDR3 DNA: TGTGCCAGCAGCCAAGATCTCTTCAGGGGGTCGGGAAACACCATATATTTT
clone size: NA
V gene: TRBV14
D gene: TRBD1
J gene: TRBJ1-3

CDR3 protein: CASSIAGRFNYGYTF
CDR3 DNA: TGTGCCAGTAGTATTGCCGGCAGGTTTAACTATGGCTACACCTTC
clone size: NA
V gene: TRBV19
D gene: NA
J gene: TRBJ1-2

CDR3 protein: CASSPNPGNEQFF
CDR3 DNA: TGTGCCAGCAGCCCGAACCCGGGGAATGAGCAGTTCTTC
clone size: NA
V gene: TRBV4-2
D gene: NA
J gene: TRBJ2-1

CDR3 protein: CASSIEGTFGELFF
CDR3 DNA: TGTGCCAGTAGTATAGAGGGGACATTCGGGGAGCTGTTTTTT
clone size: NA
V gene: TRBV19
D gene: NA
J gene: TRBJ2-2

CDR3 protein: CASSLVGGETQYF
CDR3 DNA: TGTGCCAGCAGCTTAGTAGGGGGTGAGACCCAGTACTTC
clone size: NA
V gene: TRBV7-9
D gene: NA
J gene: TRBJ2-5

CDR3 protein: CASSGGGTGGYTF
CDR3 DNA: TGTGCCAGCAGTGGGGGCGGGACAGGAGGCTACACCTTC
clone size: NA
V gene: TRBV25-1
D gene: TRBD1
J gene: TRBJ1-2

CDR3 protein: CASSQTGTHGYEQYF
CDR3 DNA: TGTGCCAGCAGTCAAACAGGGACCCATGGCTACGAGCAGTACTTC
clone size: NA
V gene: TRBV6-6
D gene: NA
J gene: TRBJ2-7

CDR3 protein: CASSVAGNTEAFF
CDR3 DNA: TGTGCCAGCAGCGTAGCCGGGAACACTGAAGCTTTCTTT
clone size: NA
V gene: TRBV9
D gene: NA
J gene: TRBJ1-1

CDR3 protein: CAVRGASGSYTGELFF
CDR3 DNA: TGTGCCGTCCGCGGGGCTAGCGGGAGCTACACCGGGGAGCTGTTTTTT
clone size: NA
V gene: TRBV5-4
D gene: TRBD2
J gene: TRBJ2-2

CDR3 protein: CASSWTISAGELFF
CDR3 DNA: TGCGCCAGCAGCTGGACTATAAGCGCCGGGGAGCTGTTTTTT
clone size: NA
V gene: TRBV5-1
D gene: NA
J gene: TRBJ2-2

CDR3 protein: CSASGGVREFF
CDR3 DNA: TGCAGTGCTAGCGGGGGGGTTCGCGAGTTCTTC
clone size: NA
V gene: TRBV20-1
D gene: TRBD2
J gene: TRBJ2-1

CDR3 protein: CASSQGARGDGYTF
CDR3 DNA: TGCGCCAGCAGCCAAGGCGCCCGGGGGGATGGCTACACCTTC
clone size: NA
V gene: TRBV4-1
D gene: NA
J gene: TRBJ1-2

CDR3 protein: CASSPLNLQGENEKLFF
CDR3 DNA: TGTGCCAGCTCACCACTTAATCTCCAGGGGGAAAATGAAAAACTGTTTTTT
clone size: NA
V gene: TRBV18
D gene: TRBD1
J gene: TRBJ1-4

CDR3 protein: CASSLGPMNTGSEAFF
CDR3 DNA: TGCGCCAGCAGCTTGGGACCGATGAACACTGGGAGTGAAGCTTTCTTT
clone size: NA
V gene: TRBV5-1
D gene: NA
J gene: TRBJ1-1

CDR3 protein: CASSQVLGPSYEQYF
CDR3 DNA: TGCGCCAGCAGCCAAGTTCTCGGGCCTTCCTACGAGCAGTACTTC
clone size: NA
V gene: TRBV4-1
D gene: NA
J gene: TRBJ2-7

CDR3 protein: CASSYREGNTEAFF
CDR3 DNA: TGTGCCAGCAGTTATAGGGAGGGGAACACTGAAGCTTTCTTT
clone size: NA
V gene: TRBV6-5
D gene: NA
J gene: TRBJ1-1

CDR3 protein: CASSPSGGRATEAFF
CDR3 DNA: TGTGCCAGCAGCCCAAGCGGGGGCCGGGCCACTGAAGCTTTCTTT
clone size: NA
V gene: TRBV11-2
D gene: NA
J gene: TRBJ1-1

CDR3 protein: CASAIGLSYEQYF
CDR3 DNA: TGTGCTAGTGCCATTGGGTTATCCTACGAGCAGTACTTC
clone size: NA
V gene: TRBV12-5
D gene: NA
J gene: TRBJ2-7

CDR3 protein: CASSQPGAEETQYF
CDR3 DNA: TGTGCCAGCAGCCAGCCGGGGGCGGAAGAGACCCAGTACTTC
clone size: NA
V gene: TRBV7-2
D gene: NA
J gene: TRBJ2-5

CDR3 protein: CASSDVGYEQFF
CDR3 DNA: TGTGCCAGCAGTGATGTCGGGTATGAGCAGTTCTTC
clone size: NA
V gene: TRBV2
D gene: NA
J gene: TRBJ2-1

CDR3 protein: CASRRIRDEQFF
CDR3 DNA: TGTGCCAGCAGGCGTATCAGGGATGAGCAGTTCTTC
clone size: NA
V gene: TRBV7-8
D gene: NA
J gene: TRBJ2-1

CDR3 protein: CASSEGAPISYEQYF
CDR3 DNA: TGTGCCAGCAGTGAAGGGGCGCCGATCTCCTACGAGCAGTACTTC
clone size: NA
V gene: TRBV2
D gene: NA
J gene: TRBJ2-7

CDR3 protein: CASSTAQNVYEQYF
CDR3 DNA: TGCGCCAGCAGCACGGCGCAGAATGTCTACGAGCAGTACTTC
clone size: NA
V gene: TRBV5-1
D gene: NA
J gene: TRBJ2-7

CDR3 protein: CASSQERVVNEQFF
CDR3 DNA: TGCGCCAGCAGCCAAGAGCGCGTAGTCAATGAGCAGTTCTTC
clone size: NA
V gene: TRBV4-3
D gene: NA
J gene: TRBJ2-1

CDR3 protein: CASSQGGLSNQPQHF
CDR3 DNA: TGCGCCAGCAGCCAAGGAGGATTAAGCAATCAGCCCCAGCATTTT
clone size: NA
V gene: TRBV4-1
D gene: NA
J gene: TRBJ1-5

CDR3 protein: CASRTGTGSGNTIYF
CDR3 DNA: TGTGCCAGCAGAACCGGGACAGGCTCTGGAAACACCATATATTTT
clone size: NA
V gene: TRBV7-2
D gene: TRBD1
J gene: TRBJ1-3

CDR3 protein: CASSREAYNEQFF
CDR3 DNA: TGCGCCAGCAGTAGGGAGGCCTACAATGAGCAGTTCTTC
clone size: NA
V gene: TRBV5-1
D gene: NA
J gene: TRBJ2-1

CDR3 protein: CASSQETGGITDTQYF
CDR3 DNA: TGCGCCAGCAGCCAGGAGACCGGGGGGATCACAGATACGCAGTATTTT
clone size: NA
V gene: TRBV4-3
D gene: TRBD2
J gene: TRBJ2-3

CDR3 protein: CASSLGLEYGGQFF
CDR3 DNA: TGTGCCAGCAGCTTGGGGCTAGAGTATGGTGGGCAGTTCTTC
clone size: NA
V gene: TRBV5-6
D gene: NA
J gene: TRBJ2-1

CDR3 protein: CASSLDGRDTGELFF
CDR3 DNA: TGTGCCAGCAGCTTGGACGGGAGGGACACCGGGGAGCTGTTTTTT
clone size: NA
V gene: TRBV5-4
D gene: TRBD2
J gene: TRBJ2-2

CDR3 protein: CATGRGYNQPQHF
CDR3 DNA: TGTGCCACGGGAAGGGGGTACAATCAGCCCCAGCATTTT
clone size: NA
V gene: TRBV6-5
D gene: NA
J gene: TRBJ1-5

CDR3 protein: CAWSLEARGPYEQYF
CDR3 DNA: TGTGCCTGGAGTTTGGAGGCCAGGGGGCCGTACGAGCAGTACTTC
clone size: NA
V gene: TRBV30
D gene: TRBD1
J gene: TRBJ2-7

CDR3 protein: CASSQSGLAGYTF
CDR3 DNA: TGTGCCAGCAGCCAGTCCGGGCTCGCGGGCTACACCTTC
clone size: few
V gene: TRBV6-5
D gene: NA
J gene: TRBJ1-2